These 9 T cell receptor beta chains came from one sample sequenced in a study of shared clonotypes between healthy human individuals. The protocol was immunoSEQ multiplex PCR, while the TCRdb copy is restricted to in-frame clones and leaves out a portion. The table shows about 490,000 clones, with 60% to 80% occurring only once. The sequenced sample consisted of PBMCs. These receptors were collected from a middle-aged woman in good health. Some clones in this sample may be carry-over from other donors' samples.

With respect to this clone: A much larger clone lies one base from this, so it may be a read error. The chain combines TRBV5-6 with TRBJ2-2; possibly TRBD1 for D (6 bases). With 4 bases removed from V and 1 base from J, the gap between germline ends came to 8 bases. The CDR3 has 14 residues. CDR1 and CDR2 from the germline V gene are SGHDT and YYEEEE. The CDR3 here is CASSLGQNTGELFF. In DNA, the CDR3 is TGTGCCAGCAGCCTGGGACAGAACACCGGGGAGCTGTTTTTT.

This chain links TRBV20-1 with TRBJ2-7; the D gene is possibly TRBD1 (6 bases). CDR3 length: 11 residues. V lost 2 bases and J 6 bases, leaving 8 bases between the germline ends. Germline CDR1 reads DFQATT; CDR2 reads SNEGSKA (reference sequence). The CDR3 sequence: CSARRGTEQYF. In nucleotides, the CDR3 is TGCAGTGCTAGAAGGGGGACCGAGCAGTACTTC.

The chain couples TRBV28 to TRBJ2-1; D is perhaps TRBD1 (6 bases). The CDR3 consists of 16 residues. V was pared by 7 bases and J by 3 bases, with 19 bases between. CDR1 and CDR2 (germline): MDHEN, SYDVKM. The DNA for the CDR3 is TGTGCCAGCACCCTTACTTCTGGGGACAACTACAATGAGCAGTTCTTC. Translated, it gives CASTLTSGDNYNEQFF.

Of note for this clone: This sequence may be a read error, since a much larger clone differs from it by one base. The gene calls are TRBV2 and TRBJ1-1; TRBD1 agrees at 7 bases. The CDR3 has 15 residues. CDR1 is SNHLY and CDR2 is FYNNEI in the germline V gene. The CDR3 is CVSSGPQGSNTEAFF. The DNA of the CDR3 is TGTGTCAGCAGCGGTCCACAGGGGTCGAACACTGAAGCTTTCTTT.

The rearrangement joins TRBV5-1 to TRBJ2-3, with a tentative D call TRBD1 (6 bases). V lost 7 bases and J lost 6, with 18 bases in between. The germline V gene has CDR1 SGHRS and CDR2 YFSETQ. This CDR3 spans 14 amino acids. CDR3 nucleotide sequence: TGCGCCAGCGCCCAGGGGCGGCAGGCGGATACGCAGTATTTT. The encoded protein is CASAQGRQADTQYF.

The CDR3 nucleotides read TGTGCCAGCAGACAGGAAGGAAACACCATATATTTT. It is translated as CASRQEGNTIYF. This chain connects TRBV6-6 to TRBJ1-3; D is possibly TRBD1 (5 bases). Germline V gene lookup returns CDR1 MNHNY and CDR2 SVGAGI (reference sequence). V shed 6 bases and J shed 4 bases, with 7 bases lying between them. This CDR3 spans 12 amino acids.

This chain connects TRBV5-1 to TRBJ1-1, with D tentatively TRBD1 (6 bases). From germline, CDR1 is SGHRS and CDR2 YFSETQ. This CDR3 has 14 amino acids. With 2 bases removed from V and 1 base from J, the gap between germline ends came to 9 bases. The CDR3 DNA follows: TGCGCCAGCAGCTTACAGGGCGCGAACACTGAAGCTTTCTTT. Protein product: CASSLQGANTEAFF. The full variable domain, its missing parts supplied by reference TRBV5-1 and TRBJ1-1, is KAGVTQTPRYLIKTRGQQVTLSCSPISGHRSVSWYQQTPGQGLQFLFEYFSETQRNKGNFPGRFSGRQFSNSRSEMNVSTLELGDSALYLCASSLQGANTEAFFGQGTRLTVV.

J is TRBJ2-5 and V is TRBV7-9, with D possibly being TRBD1 (5 bases). From germline, CDR1 is SEHNR and CDR2 FQNEAQ (reference sequence). The V gene lost 5 bases and the J gene lost 2 bases, with 12 bases spanning the gap. CDR3 size: 14 residues. CDR3 residues: CASSHPTEQETQYF. CDR3 sequence (DNA): TGTGCCAGCAGCCACCCGACAGAACAAGAGACCCAGTACTTC.

This rearrangement joins TRBV11-2 to TRBJ2-4, with TRBD2 matching over 8 bases. The junction had 9 bases not matched to a gene; V was cut back by 2 bases and J by 0 bases. CDR1 and CDR2 from the germline V gene are SGHAT and FQNNGV. The CDR3 consists of 18 residues. The CDR3 sequence: CASSLRASGLLAKNIQYF. CDR3 coding DNA: TGTGCCAGCAGCTTAAGGGCTAGCGGGCTCCTAGCCAAAAACATTCAGTACTTC.